A selection of T cell receptor beta chains follows, all from one sample in a study of T cells in Graves' hyperthyroidism and ophthalmopathy. One entry per CDR3 protein, called by TCRdb with MiXCR from the multiplex PCR reads. The sample holds roughly 500,000 distinct CDR3 sequences; 24% are singletons and the top ten take approximately 10%. The sequenced sample consisted of blood. The receptors derive from a woman aged 25-40 years with Graves' ophthalmopathy. CDR3s include the opening cysteine and the closing phenylalanine or tryptophan. The order of the fields is clone size, D gene, V gene, J gene, CDR3 DNA, CDR3 protein. The D gene is left open where the match is weak. Rows give clone size only sometimes, using once, few, many, or a class for an expanded clone.

many	-	TRBV9	TRBJ2-5	TGTGCCAGCAGCGCAGGGGTAGGGGGTCAGACCCAGTACTTC	CASSAGVGGQTQYF
-	-	TRBV19	TRBJ2-2	TGTGCCAGTAGTATAGCAAACACCGGGGGGCTGTTTTTT	CASSIANTGGLFF
many	-	TRBV6-5	TRBJ1-1	TGTGCCAGCAGTCTCAGGGGTTGGATGAACACTGAAGCTTTCTTT	CASSLRGWMNTEAFF
-	TRBD1	TRBV27	TRBJ2-2	TGTGCCAGCAGTCCGCCGGGACAGGGTTGGACCGGGGAGCTGTTTTTT	CASSPPGQGWTGELFF
-	-	TRBV6-5	TRBJ1-5	TGTGCCAGCAGTTACCCTCGGGGGCGCAATCAGCCCCAGCATTTT	CASSYPRGRNQPQHF
few	TRBD1	TRBV15	TRBJ1-6	TGTGCCACCAGCAGGGGAGACAGGGGGTATTCACCCCTCCACTTT	CATSRGDRGYSPLHF
many	-	TRBV19	TRBJ2-7	TGTGCCAGTAGTATAGTGGCAGGGAGCTCCTACGAGCAGTACTTC	CASSIVAGSSYEQYF
few	TRBD1	TRBV11-2	TRBJ1-2	TGTGCCAGCAGCTTAGATGGGACAGGAGGATATGGCTACACCTTC	CASSLDGTGGYGYTF
-	TRBD2	TRBV12-3/TRBV12-4	TRBJ2-5	TGTGCCAGCAGGGGACTAGCGGAAGAGACCCAGTACTTC	CASRGLAEETQYF
-	TRBD2	TRBV2	TRBJ2-5	TGTGCCAGCAGCCAGGCTGGGGCGGGGGAAGAGACCCAGTACTTC	CASSQAGAGEETQYF
-	-	TRBV19	TRBJ1-5	TGTGCCAGTAGTCCCCAGGATCAGCCCCAGCATTTT	CASSPQDQPQHF
-	-	TRBV6-1	TRBJ2-7	TGTGCCAGCAGTGTTTACGGGAGCTCCTACGAGCAGTACTTC	CASSVYGSSYEQYF
many	-	TRBV4-1	TRBJ2-5	TGCGCCAGCAGCCAAGAACCCCGTTTTGGGGAGACCCAGTACTTC	CASSQEPRFGETQYF
-	TRBD1	TRBV12-3/TRBV12-4	TRBJ2-7	TGTGCCAGCAGCGAATTTGACAGGGGGGTCTACGAGCAGTACTTC	CASSEFDRGVYEQYF
-	TRBD1	TRBV5-1	TRBJ1-1	TGCGCCAGCAGCTTAGGGGCCGGGACAGGGATAAATGCTTTCTTT	CASSLGAGTGINAFF
few	-	TRBV6-5	TRBJ1-3	TGTGCCAGCAGTTACACAGAGGACCCCCCAGGAAACACCATATATTTT	CASSYTEDPPGNTIYF
many	-	TRBV6-1	TRBJ1-1	TGTGCCAGCAGTGAATATAGGGGGGGCACTGAAGCTTTCTTT	CASSEYRGGTEAFF
-	-	TRBV6-1	TRBJ2-7	TGTGCCAGCAGTGAACAGACAGTTACCTACGAGCAGTACTTC	CASSEQTVTYEQYF
many	TRBD2	TRBV7-2	TRBJ2-2	TGTGCCAGCAGTAGCGGGGGGGCGCCCGGGGAGCTGTTTTTT	CASSSGGAPGELFF
once	-	TRBV12-3/TRBV12-4	TRBJ1-1	TGTGCCAGCAGCTCACAGGAACTCACTGAAGCTTTCTTT	CASSSQELTEAFF
many	-	TRBV6-1	TRBJ2-7	TGTGCCAGCAGTGAAACGTACCGACTCTACAAGCAGTACTTC	CASSETYRLYKQYF
many	-	TRBV6-2/TRBV6-3	TRBJ2-2	TGTGCCAGCAGGGAGAACACCGGGGAGCTGTTTTTT	CASRENTGELFF
-	-	TRBV24-1	TRBJ2-5	TGTGCCAGCAGTTTCAAGCCGGGGGAGACCCAGTACTTC	CASSFKPGETQYF
many	TRBD2	TRBV20-1	TRBJ2-7	TGCAGTGCTAGAGATGGTGGCGGGGGGGCCTACGAGCAGTACTTC	CSARDGGGGAYEQYF
many	-	TRBV5-1	TRBJ1-1	TGTGCCAGCAGTTGGGGGAACACTGAAGCTTTCTTT	CASSWGNTEAFF
many	TRBD1	TRBV19	TRBJ1-1	TGTGCCAGTAGTATTATGGACAGGGGAGGTGGGAACACTGAAGCTTTCTTT	CASSIMDRGGGNTEAFF
many	TRBD1	TRBV11-1	TRBJ2-7	TGTGCCAGCAGCTCCACCCTGGACAGGGAGTCCTACGAGCAGTACTTC	CASSSTLDRESYEQYF
-	-	TRBV12-3/TRBV12-4	TRBJ1-5	TGTGCCAGCAGTCGGGTCCTTCAGCCCCAGCATTTT	CASSRVLQPQHF
many	TRBD2	TRBV6-5	TRBJ2-7	TGTGCCAGCAGAACCCAGCGGGGGACGCGAGAAGAGCAGTACTTC	CASRTQRGTREEQYF
many	-	TRBV30	TRBJ2-4	TGTGCCTGGAGTGTCAGACTAGCCAAAAACATTCAGTACTTC	CAWSVRLAKNIQYF
few	-	TRBV28	TRBJ2-5	TGTGCCAGCAGTGGTCCCGGGACCAGCATAGAGACCCAGTACTTC	CASSGPGTSIETQYF